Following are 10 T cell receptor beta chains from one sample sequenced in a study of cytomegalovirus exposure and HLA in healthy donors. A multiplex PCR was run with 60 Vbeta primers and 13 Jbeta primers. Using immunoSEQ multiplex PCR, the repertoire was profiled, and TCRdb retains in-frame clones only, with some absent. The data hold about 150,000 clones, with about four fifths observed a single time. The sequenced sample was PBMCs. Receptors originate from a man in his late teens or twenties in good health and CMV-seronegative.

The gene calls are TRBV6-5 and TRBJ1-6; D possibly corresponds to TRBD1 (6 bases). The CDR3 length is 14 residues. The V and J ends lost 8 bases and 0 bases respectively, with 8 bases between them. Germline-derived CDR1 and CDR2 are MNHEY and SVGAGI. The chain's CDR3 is CASGQSSYNSPLHF. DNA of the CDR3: TGTGCCAGCGGACAGAGCTCCTATAATTCACCCCTCCACTTT.

Here the CDR3 reads CASRGNSISGTQYF. In nucleotides, the CDR3 is TGTGCCAGCAGAGGTAACAGTATATCAGGGACCCAGTACTTC. V usage is TRBV28 and J usage is TRBJ2-5, with D unclear. Germline CDR1 reads MDHEN; CDR2 reads SYDVKM. This CDR3 spans 14 amino acids. Trimming pared 6 bases from V and 7 bases from J, leaving 18 bases between.

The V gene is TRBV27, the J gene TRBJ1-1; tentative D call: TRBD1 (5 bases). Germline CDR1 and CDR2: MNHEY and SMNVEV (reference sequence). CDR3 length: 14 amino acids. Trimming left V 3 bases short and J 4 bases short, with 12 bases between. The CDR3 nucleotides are TGTGCCAGCAGTTTCCTGGGGGGGGTCACTGAAGCTTTCTTT. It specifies CASSFLGGVTEAFF.

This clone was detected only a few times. This CDR3 reads CASSIDTETDTQYF. In DNA, the CDR3 is TGTGCCAGTAGTATAGACACAGAAACAGATACGCAGTATTTT. The V gene is TRBV19, the J gene TRBJ2-3; D unresolved. CDR3 length: 14 residues. Germline CDR1 is LNHDA and CDR2 is SQIVND (reference sequence). V was trimmed by 0 bases and J by 3 bases, leaving 7 bases between them.

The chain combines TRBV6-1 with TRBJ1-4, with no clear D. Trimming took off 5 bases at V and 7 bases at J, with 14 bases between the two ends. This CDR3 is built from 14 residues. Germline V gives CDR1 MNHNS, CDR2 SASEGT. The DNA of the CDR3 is TGTGCCAGCAGTTCCCTCCGGGGAGGTGAAAAACTGTTTTTT. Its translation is CASSSLRGGEKLFF.

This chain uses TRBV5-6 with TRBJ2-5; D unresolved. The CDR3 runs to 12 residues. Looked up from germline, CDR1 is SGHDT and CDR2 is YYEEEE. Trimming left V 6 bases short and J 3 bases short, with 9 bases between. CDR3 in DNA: TGTGCCAGCACAATACAAAAAGAGACCCAGTACTTC. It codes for CASTIQKETQYF.

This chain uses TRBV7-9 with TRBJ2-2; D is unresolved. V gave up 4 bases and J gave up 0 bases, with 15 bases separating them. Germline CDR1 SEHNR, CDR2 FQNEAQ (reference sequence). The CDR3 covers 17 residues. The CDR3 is CASSSQRFGANTGELFF. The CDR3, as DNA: TGTGCCAGCAGCTCCCAGAGGTTCGGCGCGAACACCGGGGAGCTGTTTTTT.

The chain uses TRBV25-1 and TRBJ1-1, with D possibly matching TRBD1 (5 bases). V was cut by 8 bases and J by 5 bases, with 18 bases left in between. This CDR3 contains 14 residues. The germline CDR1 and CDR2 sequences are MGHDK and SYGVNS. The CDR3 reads CASRDSEFMTEAFF. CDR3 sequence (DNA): TGTGCCAGCCGGGACTCTGAATTCATGACTGAAGCTTTCTTT.

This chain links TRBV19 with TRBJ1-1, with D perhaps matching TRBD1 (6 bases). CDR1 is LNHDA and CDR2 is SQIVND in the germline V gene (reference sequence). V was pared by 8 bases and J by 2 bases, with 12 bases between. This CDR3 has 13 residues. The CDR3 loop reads CASAEQGNTEAFF. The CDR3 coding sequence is TGTGCCAGTGCGGAACAGGGTAACACTGAAGCTTTCTTT.

In nucleotides, the CDR3 is TGTGCCAGCAGTTACCCAGGGAACACTGAAGCTTTCTTT. This gives the protein CASSYPGNTEAFF. This chain uses TRBV6-5 with TRBJ1-1, with D unclear. CDR3 length equals 13 residues. V shed 2 bases and J shed 1 base, with 5 bases lying between them. The germline CDR1 and CDR2 sequences are MNHEY and SVGAGI.